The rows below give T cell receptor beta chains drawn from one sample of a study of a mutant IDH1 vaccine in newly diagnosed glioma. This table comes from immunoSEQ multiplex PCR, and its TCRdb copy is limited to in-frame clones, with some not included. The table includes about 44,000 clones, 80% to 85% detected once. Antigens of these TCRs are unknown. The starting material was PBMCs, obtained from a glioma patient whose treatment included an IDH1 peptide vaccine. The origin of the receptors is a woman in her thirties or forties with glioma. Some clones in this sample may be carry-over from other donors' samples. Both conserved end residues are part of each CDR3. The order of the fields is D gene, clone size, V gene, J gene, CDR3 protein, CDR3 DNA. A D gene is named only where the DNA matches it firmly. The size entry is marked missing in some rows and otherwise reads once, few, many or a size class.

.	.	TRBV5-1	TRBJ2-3	CASSLDPASTDTQYF	TGCGCCAGCAGCTTGGACCCAGCTAGCACAGATACGCAGTATTTT
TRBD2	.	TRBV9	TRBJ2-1	CASSVEGAGGPYEQFF	TGTGCCAGCAGCGTAGAGGGAGCGGGGGGGCCCTATGAGCAGTTCTTC
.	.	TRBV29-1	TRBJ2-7	CSVDRGVAYEQYF	TGCAGCGTTGATAGGGGGGTGGCCTACGAGCAGTACTTC
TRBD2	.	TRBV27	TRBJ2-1	CASSWTSEHNEQFF	TGTGCCAGCAGTTGGACTAGCGAACACAATGAGCAGTTCTTC
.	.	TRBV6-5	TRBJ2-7	CASSPVGDSASEQYF	TGTGCCAGCAGTCCCGTCGGCGACAGTGCCTCCGAGCAGTACTTC
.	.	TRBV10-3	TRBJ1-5	CAISESVKPQHF	TGTGCCATCAGTGAGTCTGTCAAACCCCAGCATTTT
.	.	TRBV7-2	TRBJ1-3	CASRFMSGNTIYF	TGTGCCAGCAGATTTATGTCGGGAAACACCATATATTTT
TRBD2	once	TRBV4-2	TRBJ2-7	CASSPGGASGRGGGYEQYF	TGTGCCAGCAGCCCAGGGGGAGCTAGCGGGAGAGGGGGGGGGTACGAGCAGTACTTC
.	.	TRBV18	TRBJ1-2	CASSPTENYGYTF	TGTGCCAGCTCACCAACGGAGAACTATGGCTACACCTTC
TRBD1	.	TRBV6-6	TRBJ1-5	CASRGGQGENQPQHF	TGTGCCAGCAGGGGGGGACAGGGAGAAAATCAGCCCCAGCATTTT
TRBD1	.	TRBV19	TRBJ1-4	CASSPDRNEKLFF	TGTGCCAGTAGTCCGGACAGGAATGAAAAACTGTTTTTT
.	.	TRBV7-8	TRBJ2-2	CASSRRGGGSTGELFF	TGTGCCAGCAGCCGCCGTGGGGGAGGAAGTACCGGGGAGCTGTTTTTT
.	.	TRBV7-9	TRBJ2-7	CASSLAGDMRDYEQYF	TGTGCCAGCAGCTTAGCCGGGGACATGAGGGACTACGAGCAGTACTTC
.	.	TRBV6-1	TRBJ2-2	CASKDPRDTGELFF	TGTGCCAGCAAAGACCCCCGGGATACCGGGGAGCTGTTTTTT
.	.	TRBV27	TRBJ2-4	CASSLGPSNIQYF	TGTGCCAGCAGTTTAGGGCCATCAAACATTCAGTACTTC
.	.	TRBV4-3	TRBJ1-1	CASSSTRSPPIAFF	TGCGCCAGCAGCTCTACGCGGTCGCCTCCGATAGCTTTCTTT
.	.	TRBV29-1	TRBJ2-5	CSVFLAQETQYF	TGCAGCGTTTTCTTGGCACAAGAGACCCAGTACTTC
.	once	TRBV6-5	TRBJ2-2	CASTFGQYTGELFF	TGTGCCAGCACTTTCGGACAATACACCGGGGAGCTGTTTTTT
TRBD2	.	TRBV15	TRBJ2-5	CATNAGGETQYF	TGTGCCACTAACGCGGGGGGCGAGACCCAGTACTTC
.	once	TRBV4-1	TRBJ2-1	CASSRNGDEQFF	TGCGCCAGCAGCCGCAATGGAGATGAGCAGTTCTTC
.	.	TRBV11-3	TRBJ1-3	CASSPGTNSGNTIYF	TGTGCCAGCAGCCCCGGGACGAACTCTGGAAACACCATATATTTT
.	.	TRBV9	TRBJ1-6	CASSVGSGSPLHF	TGTGCCAGCAGCGTAGGTTCGGGTTCACCCCTCCACTTT
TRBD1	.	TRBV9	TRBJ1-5	CASSAGTGGERPQHF	TGTGCCAGCAGCGCTGGGACAGGGGGCGAGAGGCCCCAGCATTTT
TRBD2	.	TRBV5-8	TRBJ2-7	CASSLVTSGYYEQYF	TGTGCCAGCAGCTTGGTGACTAGCGGGTACTACGAGCAGTACTTC
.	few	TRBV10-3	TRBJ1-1	CAISAQEGNTEAFF	TGTGCCATCAGTGCGCAGGAGGGCAACACTGAAGCTTTCTTT
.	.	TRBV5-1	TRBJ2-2	CASHSGDPGELFF	TGCGCCAGCCATTCCGGGGACCCCGGGGAGCTGTTTTTT
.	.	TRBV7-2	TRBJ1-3	CASSLFTKSSGNTIYF	TGTGCCAGCAGCTTATTTACAAAGAGCTCTGGAAACACCATATATTTT
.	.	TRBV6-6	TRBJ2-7	CASAGASSYEQYF	TGTGCCAGCGCTGGGGCGAGCTCCTACGAGCAGTACTTC
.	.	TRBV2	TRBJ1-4	CASRRWATNEKLFF	TGTGCCAGCAGGCGGTGGGCAACTAATGAAAAACTGTTTTTT
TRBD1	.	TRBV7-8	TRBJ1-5	CASSFAGQGDQPQHF	TGTGCCAGCAGCTTCGCGGGACAGGGGGATCAGCCCCAGCATTTT
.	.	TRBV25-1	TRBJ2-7	CASSEVGGGGEQYF	TGTGCCAGCAGTGAGGTGGGAGGGGGCGGCGAGCAGTACTTC
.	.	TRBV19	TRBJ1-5	CASSIIPDNQPQHF	TGTGCCAGTAGTATAATCCCAGACAATCAGCCCCAGCATTTT
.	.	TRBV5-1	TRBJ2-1	CASSLDFGNEQFF	TGCGCCAGCAGCTTGGATTTTGGGAATGAGCAGTTCTTC
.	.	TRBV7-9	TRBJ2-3	CASSTDTQYF	TGTGCCAGCAGCACAGATACGCAGTATTTT
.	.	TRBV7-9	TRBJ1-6	CASGSAAGVDSPLHF	TGTGCCAGTGGCAGTGCCGCGGGGGTAGATTCACCCCTCCACTTT
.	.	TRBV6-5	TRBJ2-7	CASSPDPSYEQYF	TGTGCCAGCAGTCCAGATCCATCCTACGAGCAGTACTTC
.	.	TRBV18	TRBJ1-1	CASSPRTVNTEAFF	TGTGCCAGCTCACCACGGACAGTGAACACTGAAGCTTTCTTT
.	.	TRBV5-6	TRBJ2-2	CASSQVSRGNAGELFF	TGTGCCAGCAGCCAAGTTAGTAGGGGGAACGCCGGGGAGCTGTTTTTT
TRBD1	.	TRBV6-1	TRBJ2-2	CASNLGGAGAGELFF	TGTGCCAGTAACTTAGGGGGCGCAGGCGCCGGGGAGCTGTTTTTT
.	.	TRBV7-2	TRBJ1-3	CASSSLSITGNTIYF	TGTGCCAGCAGCTCCCTCTCAATTACTGGAAACACCATATATTTT
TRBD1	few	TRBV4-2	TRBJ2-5	CASSQVPTGGRETQYF	TGTGCCAGCAGCCAAGTTCCGACAGGGGGGAGGGAGACCCAGTACTTC
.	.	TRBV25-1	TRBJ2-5	CASRRPGDIVQETQYF	TGTGCCAGCAGGCGACCGGGGGACATAGTCCAAGAGACCCAGTACTTC
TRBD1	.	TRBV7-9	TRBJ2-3	CASSQNFRTGIADTQYF	TGTGCCAGCAGCCAAAACTTTCGGACAGGGATTGCAGATACGCAGTATTTT
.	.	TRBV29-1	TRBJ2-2	CSALPGGYGTNTGELFF	TGCAGCGCCCTGCCTGGGGGATACGGGACGAACACCGGGGAGCTGTTTTTT
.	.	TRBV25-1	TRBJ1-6	CASRQEYGGYHSPLHF	TGTGCCAGCAGGCAAGAATACGGGGGGTATCATTCACCCCTCCACTTT
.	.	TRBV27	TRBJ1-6	CASSTSTGNSPLHF	TGTGCCAGCAGTACCTCTACTGGTAATTCACCCCTCCACTTT